Below, 3 T cell receptor beta chains from the same sample are listed, as sequenced in a study of T cells expressing NK-cell markers (TCRdb year 2020). The library was made by 5' RACE. The run used an Illumina HiSeq 2000. One entry per CDR3 protein sequence results from the TCRdb reprocessing of the reads, with DNA left out. The table of this sample itemizes roughly 300,000 distinct CDR3 sequences. The top ten constitute around 3.9% of the sample. The specimen sequenced was blood T cells: a sorted CD56 or NKG2C T cell subset, CD4+ or CD8+ T cells, or bulk PBMC T cells (not recorded which). The source is a woman aged 18-70 years in good health.

The J gene is TRBJ2-3, the V gene TRBV12-5; the TRBD2 assignment by TCRdb is unverifiable without DNA. This CDR3 contains 17 residues. Looked up from germline, CDR1 is LGHNT and CDR2 is FRNRAP. The CDR3 sequence is CASGLAPSGRGPDTQYF.

V is TRBV7-2 and J is TRBJ2-7; the TCRdb D gene call, TRBD2, has no DNA to confirm it. This CDR3 is built from 14 residues. Germline CDR1 and CDR2: SGHTA and FQGNSA. CDR3 amino acids: CASSTLAGGSEQYF.

The chain combines TRBV3-1 with TRBJ1-2. The germline V gene has CDR1 LGHDT and CDR2 YNNKEL (reference sequence). The CDR3 has 12 residues. CDR3 protein: CASSLAAAGYTF.